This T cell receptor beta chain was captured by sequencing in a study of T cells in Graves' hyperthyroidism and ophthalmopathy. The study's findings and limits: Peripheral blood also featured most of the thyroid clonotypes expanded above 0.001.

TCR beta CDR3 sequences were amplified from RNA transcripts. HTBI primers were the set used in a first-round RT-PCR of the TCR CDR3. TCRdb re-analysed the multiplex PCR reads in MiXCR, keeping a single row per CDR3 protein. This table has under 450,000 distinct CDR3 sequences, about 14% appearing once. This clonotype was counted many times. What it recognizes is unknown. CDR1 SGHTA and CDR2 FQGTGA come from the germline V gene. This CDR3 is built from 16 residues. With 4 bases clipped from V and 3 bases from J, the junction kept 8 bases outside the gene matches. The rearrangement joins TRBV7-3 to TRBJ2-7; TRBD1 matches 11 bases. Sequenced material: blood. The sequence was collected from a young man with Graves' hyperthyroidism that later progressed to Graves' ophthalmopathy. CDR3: CASSWTGTGGNYEQYF. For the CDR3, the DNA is TGTGCCAGCAGCTGGACGGGGACAGGGGGAAACTACGAGCAGTACTTC.